This T cell receptor beta chain came from a study of PD-L1 blockade in urothelial cancer. Study in general: Blood analysis occurred 3 weeks (second dose) and 6 weeks after treatment start.

There are 12 residues in the CDR3. The V gene end was trimmed by 6 bases and the J gene end by 5 bases; junction bases not matched to a gene: 7. Germline V gene lookup returns CDR1 SQVTM and CDR2 ANQGSEA. Assay: immunoSEQ multiplex PCR; the TCRdb copy retains only in-frame clones and omits some. The sample holds 80,000 to 100,000 clones, more than 75% seen once. Sequenced here: PBMCs, sampled around atezolizumab (anti-PD-L1) treatment. The origin of this receptor is a man in his 70s with urothelial cancer. The chain couples TRBV29-1 to TRBJ2-7, with 7 bases aligning to TRBD1. Here the CDR3 reads CSVDNTGDEQYF. The CDR3 DNA is TGCAGCGTGGATAATACAGGGGACGAGCAGTACTTC.